The clone carrying this TCR beta chain was observed a handful of times. These data are taken from a study of blood T cell repertoires in COVID-19. TCRdb's copy holds only in-frame clones and misses some; the assay was immunoSEQ multiplex PCR. The sample gives some 340,000 clones, more than 85% of which show up once; about 4% is in the top ten. Germline V lookup: CDR1 MNHEY, CDR2 SMNVEV (reference sequence). The CDR3 has 17 amino acids. V trimming: 4 bases; J trimming: 2 bases; junction bases outside the gene matches: 11. Participants' own reports of clinical history determined their cohort assignment. It was within 2 weeks before study entry that exposed participants met a COVID-19 case.

This chain joins TRBV27 and TRBJ1-2, with TRBD1 matching 9 bases. Sequencing was performed on PBMCs or T cells enriched from blood (not recorded which). The clonotype was recovered from a woman under 40 who had been exposed to COVID-19. CDR3 loop: CASSSVTGTGPNYGYTF. Here the CDR3 DNA reads TGTGCCAGCAGTTCCGTCACCGGGACAGGGCCGAACTATGGCTACACCTTC.